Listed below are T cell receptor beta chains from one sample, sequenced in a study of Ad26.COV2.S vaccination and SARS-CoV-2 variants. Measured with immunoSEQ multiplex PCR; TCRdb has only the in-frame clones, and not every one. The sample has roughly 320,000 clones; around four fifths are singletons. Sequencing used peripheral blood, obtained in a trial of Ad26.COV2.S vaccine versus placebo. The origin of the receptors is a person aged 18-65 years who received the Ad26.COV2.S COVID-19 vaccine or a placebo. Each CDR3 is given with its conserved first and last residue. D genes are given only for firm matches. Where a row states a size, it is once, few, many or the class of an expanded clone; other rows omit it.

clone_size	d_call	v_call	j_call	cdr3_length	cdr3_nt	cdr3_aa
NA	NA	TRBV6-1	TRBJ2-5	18	TGTGCCAGCAGTGAAGCTAGTTTGGTGGGGACATTACAGGGGACCCAGTACTTC	CASSEASLVGTLQGTQYF
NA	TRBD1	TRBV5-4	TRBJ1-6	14	TGTGCCAGCAGCTTGGGGACAGGGTGGGCGCCCCTCCACTTT	CASSLGTGWAPLHF
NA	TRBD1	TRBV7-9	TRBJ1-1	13	TGTGCCAGCAGCTTAGGGACAGGGGGCAGAGCTTTCTTT	CASSLGTGGRAFF
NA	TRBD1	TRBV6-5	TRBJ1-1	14	TGTGCCACCCTACCGACAGGGATGAACACTGAAGCTTTCTTT	CATLPTGMNTEAFF
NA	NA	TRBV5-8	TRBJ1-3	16	TGTGCCAGCAGCCGGGGACTCCTCAGCTCTGGAAACACCATATATTTT	CASSRGLLSSGNTIYF
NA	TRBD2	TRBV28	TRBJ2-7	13	TGTGCCAGCAGGGAACTAGCGAGGAACGAGCAGTACTTC	CASRELARNEQYF
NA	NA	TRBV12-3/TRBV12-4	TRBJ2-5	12	TGTGCCAGCAGTTGGGGCAAAGAGACCCAGTACTTC	CASSWGKETQYF
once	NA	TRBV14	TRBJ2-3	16	TGTGCCAGCAGCCACGGAAGAACTAGCTGGGTAGATACGCAGTATTTT	CASSHGRTSWVDTQYF
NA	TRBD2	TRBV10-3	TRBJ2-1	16	TGTGCCATCAGTGAGTCGGGAGCGGGGGGTGAGAATGAGCAGTTCTTC	CAISESGAGGENEQFF
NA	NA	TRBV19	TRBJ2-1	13	TGTGCCAGTAGGGACAGCTCCTACAATGAGCAGTTCTTC	CASRDSSYNEQFF
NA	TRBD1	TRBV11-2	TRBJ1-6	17	TGTGCCAGCAGCTCACCCCCGGGACAGGGTCGTAATTCACCCCTCCACTTT	CASSSPPGQGRNSPLHF
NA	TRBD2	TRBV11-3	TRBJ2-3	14	TGTGCCAGCGGGAAGAGCGGGGGGGCTGCTACGCAGTATTTT	CASGKSGGAATQYF
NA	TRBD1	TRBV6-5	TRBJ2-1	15	TGTGCCAGCAGTTACACGGGACAGGGAAACAATGAGCAGTTCTTC	CASSYTGQGNNEQFF
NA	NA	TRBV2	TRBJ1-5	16	TGTGCCAGCCATCCAGGGACATATAATAGCAATCAGCCCCAGCATTTT	CASHPGTYNSNQPQHF
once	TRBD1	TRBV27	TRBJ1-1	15	TGTGCCAGCAGTTTCGGCTCACAGGGGGACACTGAAGCTTTCTTT	CASSFGSQGDTEAFF
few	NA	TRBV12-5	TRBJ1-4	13	TGTGCTAGTGGTTTGGGGACTAATGAAAAACTGTTTTTT	CASGLGTNEKLFF
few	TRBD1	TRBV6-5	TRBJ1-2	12	TGTGCCAGCGGGACGCGACAGGGAGGCTACACCTTC	CASGTRQGGYTF
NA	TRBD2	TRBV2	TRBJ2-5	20	TGTGCCAGCAGTCTCGGACTAGCGGGGCCCACGGTACATATCCAAGAGACCCAGTACTTC	CASSLGLAGPTVHIQETQYF
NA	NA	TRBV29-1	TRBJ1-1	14	TGCAGCGTTGCCCCCCAACAGGGACCGGGACGGGCTTTCTTT	CSVAPQQGPGRAFF
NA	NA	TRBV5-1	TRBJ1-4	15	TGCGCCAGCAGCTACCTGGGCGGGCCGCGAGAAAAACTGTTTTTT	CASSYLGGPREKLFF
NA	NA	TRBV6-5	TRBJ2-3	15	TGTGCCACCCTTGATCGGGCGGCCCCCACAGATACGCAGTATTTT	CATLDRAAPTDTQYF
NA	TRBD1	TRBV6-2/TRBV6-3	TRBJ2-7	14	TGTGCCAGCAGTTTAACAGGGGGGTCCTACGAGCAGTACTTC	CASSLTGGSYEQYF
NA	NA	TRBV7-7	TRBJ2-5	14	TGTGCCAGCAGCTTAGGGGGAGGGGGTGAGACCCAGTACTTC	CASSLGGGGETQYF
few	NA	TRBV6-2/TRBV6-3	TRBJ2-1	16	TGTGCCAGCAGTTACGCAGGCCAGGGGAGACGGAATGAGCAGTTCTTC	CASSYAGQGRRNEQFF
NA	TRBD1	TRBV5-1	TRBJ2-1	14	TGCGCCAGCAGCCCGGGACAGGGCCACAATGAGCAGTTCTTC	CASSPGQGHNEQFF
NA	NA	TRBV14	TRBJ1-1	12	TGTGCCAGCAGCCATGGTTACGGTGAAGCTTTCTTT	CASSHGYGEAFF
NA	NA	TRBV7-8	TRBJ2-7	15	TGTGCCAGCAGCTTAGACGGGACGTCTTCCTACGAGCAGTACTTC	CASSLDGTSSYEQYF
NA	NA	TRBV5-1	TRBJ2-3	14	TGCGCCAGCAGCTCCGGACTACCCACAGATACGCAGTATTTT	CASSSGLPTDTQYF
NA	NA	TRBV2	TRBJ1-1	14	TGTGCCAGCAAGTTTGTGACTTCTTCAGATGAAGCTTTCTTT	CASKFVTSSDEAFF
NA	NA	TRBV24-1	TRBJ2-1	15	TGTGCCACCAGTGACAAGCGTGGAGGGTCGAATGAGCAGTTCTTC	CATSDKRGGSNEQFF
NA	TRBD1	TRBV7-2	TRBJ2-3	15	TGTGCCAGCAGCTCACCTCGACAGGGTTCAGATACGCAGTATTTT	CASSSPRQGSDTQYF